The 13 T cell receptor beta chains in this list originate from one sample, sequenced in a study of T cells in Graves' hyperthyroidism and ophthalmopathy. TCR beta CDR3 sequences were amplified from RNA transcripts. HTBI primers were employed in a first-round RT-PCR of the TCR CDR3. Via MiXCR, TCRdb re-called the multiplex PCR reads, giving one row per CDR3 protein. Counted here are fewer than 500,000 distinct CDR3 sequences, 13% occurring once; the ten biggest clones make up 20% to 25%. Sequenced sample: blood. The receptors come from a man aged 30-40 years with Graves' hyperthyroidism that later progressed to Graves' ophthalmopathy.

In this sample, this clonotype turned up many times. The CDR3 sequence: CSAIRREETQYF. As DNA, the CDR3 is TGCAGTGCTATTAGAAGAGAGGAGACCCAGTACTTC. V usage is TRBV20-1 and J usage is TRBJ2-5; no definite D call. The CDR3 has 12 residues. Germline V gives CDR1 DFQATT, CDR2 SNEGSKA (reference sequence). Trimming removed 4 bases from V and 5 bases from J, with 11 bases in between.

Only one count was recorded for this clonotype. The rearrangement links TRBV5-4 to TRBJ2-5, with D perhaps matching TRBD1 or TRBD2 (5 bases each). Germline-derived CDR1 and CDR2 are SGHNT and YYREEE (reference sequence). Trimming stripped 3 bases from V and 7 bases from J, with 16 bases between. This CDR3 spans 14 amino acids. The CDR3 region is CASSSPAGRGTQYF. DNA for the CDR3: TGTGCCAGCAGCTCTCCGGCAGGGAGAGGGACCCAGTACTTC. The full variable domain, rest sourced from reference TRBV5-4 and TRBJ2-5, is ETGVTQSPTHLIKTRGQQVTLRCSSQSGHNTVSWYQQALGQGPQFIFQYYREEENGRGNFPPRFSGLQFPNYSSELNVNALELDDSALYLCASSSPAGRGTQYFGPGTRLLVL.

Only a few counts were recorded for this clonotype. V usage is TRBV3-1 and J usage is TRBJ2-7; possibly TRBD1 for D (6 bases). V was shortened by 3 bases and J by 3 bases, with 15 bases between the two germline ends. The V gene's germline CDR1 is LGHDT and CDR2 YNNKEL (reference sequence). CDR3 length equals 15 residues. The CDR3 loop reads CASSHPTGGVYEQYF. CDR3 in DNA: TGTGCCAGCAGCCATCCGACAGGTGGGGTCTACGAGCAGTACTTC.

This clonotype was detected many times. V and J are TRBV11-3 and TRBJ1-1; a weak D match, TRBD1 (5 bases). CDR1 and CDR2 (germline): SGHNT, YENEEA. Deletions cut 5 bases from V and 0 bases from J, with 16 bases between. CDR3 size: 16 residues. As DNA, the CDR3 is TGTGCCAGCAGCCCCTGGGGACGCCCCATGAACACTGAAGCTTTCTTT. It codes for CASSPWGRPMNTEAFF.

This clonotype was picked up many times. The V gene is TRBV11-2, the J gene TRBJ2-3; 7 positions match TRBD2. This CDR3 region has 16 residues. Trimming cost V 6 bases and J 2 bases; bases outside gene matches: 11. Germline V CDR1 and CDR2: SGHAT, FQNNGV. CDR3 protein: CASRSTSGAITDTQYF. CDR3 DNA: TGTGCCAGCAGATCGACGAGCGGGGCGATCACAGATACGCAGTATTTT.

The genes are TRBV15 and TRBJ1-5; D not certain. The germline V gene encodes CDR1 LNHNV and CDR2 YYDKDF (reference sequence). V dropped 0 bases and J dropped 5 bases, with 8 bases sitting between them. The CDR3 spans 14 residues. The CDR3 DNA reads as TGTGCCACCAGCAGAGATCCCGCGGATCAGCCCCAGCATTTT. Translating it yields CATSRDPADQPQHF.

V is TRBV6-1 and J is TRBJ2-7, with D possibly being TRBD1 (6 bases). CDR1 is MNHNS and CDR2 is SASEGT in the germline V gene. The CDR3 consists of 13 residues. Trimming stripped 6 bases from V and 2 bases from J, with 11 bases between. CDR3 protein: CASSPGTPYEQYF. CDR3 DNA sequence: TGTGCCAGCAGCCCCGGGACACCCTACGAGCAGTACTTC.

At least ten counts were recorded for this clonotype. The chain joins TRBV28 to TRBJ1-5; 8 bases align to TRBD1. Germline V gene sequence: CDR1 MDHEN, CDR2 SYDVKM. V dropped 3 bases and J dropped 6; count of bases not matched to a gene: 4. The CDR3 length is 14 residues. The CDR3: CASSLSGGGQPQHF. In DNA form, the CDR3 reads TGTGCCAGCAGTTTGTCAGGGGGCGGTCAGCCCCAGCATTTT.

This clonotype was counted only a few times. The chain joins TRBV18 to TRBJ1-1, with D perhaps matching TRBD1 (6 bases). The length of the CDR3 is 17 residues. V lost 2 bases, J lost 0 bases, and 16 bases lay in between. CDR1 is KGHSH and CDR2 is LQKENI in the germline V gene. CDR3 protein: CASSPWGGPRVNTEAFF. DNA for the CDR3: TGTGCCAGCTCACCATGGGGGGGGCCCCGTGTGAACACTGAAGCTTTCTTT. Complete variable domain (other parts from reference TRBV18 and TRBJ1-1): NAGVMQNPRHLVRRRGQEARLRCSPMKGHSHVYWYRQLPEEGLKFMVYLQKENIIDESGMPKERFSAEFPKEGPSILRIQQVVRGDSAAYFCASSPWGGPRVNTEAFFGQGTRLTVV.

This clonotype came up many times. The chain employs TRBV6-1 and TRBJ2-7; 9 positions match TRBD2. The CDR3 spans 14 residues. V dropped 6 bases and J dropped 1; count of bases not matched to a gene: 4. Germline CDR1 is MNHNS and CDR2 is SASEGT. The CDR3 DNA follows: TGTGCCAGCAGGGGTAGCGGGGGATCCTACGAGCAGTACTTC. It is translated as CASRGSGGSYEQYF.

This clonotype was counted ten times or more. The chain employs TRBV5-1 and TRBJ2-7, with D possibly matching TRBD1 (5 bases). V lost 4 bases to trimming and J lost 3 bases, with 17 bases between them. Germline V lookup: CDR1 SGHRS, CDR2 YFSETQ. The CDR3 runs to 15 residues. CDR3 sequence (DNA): TGCGCCAGCAGCCTCCAAGACAGCCAAAACTACGAGCAGTACTTC. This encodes CASSLQDSQNYEQYF.

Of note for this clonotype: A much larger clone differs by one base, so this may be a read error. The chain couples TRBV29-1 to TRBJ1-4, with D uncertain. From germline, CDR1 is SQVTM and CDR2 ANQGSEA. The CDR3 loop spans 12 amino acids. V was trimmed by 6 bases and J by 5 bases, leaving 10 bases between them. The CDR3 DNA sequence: TGCAGCGTCCAGATCCGGAATGAAAAACTGTTTTTT. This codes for CSVQIRNEKLFF.

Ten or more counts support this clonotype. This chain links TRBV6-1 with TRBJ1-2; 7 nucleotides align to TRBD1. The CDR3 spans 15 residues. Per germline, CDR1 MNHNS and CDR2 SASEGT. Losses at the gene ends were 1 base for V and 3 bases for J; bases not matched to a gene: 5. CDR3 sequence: CASSEVGQVDYGYTF. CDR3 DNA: TGTGCCAGCAGTGAAGTAGGACAGGTGGACTATGGCTACACCTTC.